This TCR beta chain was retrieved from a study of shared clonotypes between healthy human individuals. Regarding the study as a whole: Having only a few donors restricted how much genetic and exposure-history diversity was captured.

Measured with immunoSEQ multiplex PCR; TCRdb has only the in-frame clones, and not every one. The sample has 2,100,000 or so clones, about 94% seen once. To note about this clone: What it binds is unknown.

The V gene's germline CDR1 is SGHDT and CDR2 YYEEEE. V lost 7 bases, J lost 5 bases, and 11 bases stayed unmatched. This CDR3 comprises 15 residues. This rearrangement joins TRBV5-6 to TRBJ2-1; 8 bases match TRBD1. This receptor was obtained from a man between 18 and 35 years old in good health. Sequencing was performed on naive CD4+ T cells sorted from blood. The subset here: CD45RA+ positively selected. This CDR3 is CASWFWTGPHNEQFF. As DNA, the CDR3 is TGTGCCAGCTGGTTCTGGACAGGGCCCCACAATGAGCAGTTCTTC.